This TCR beta chain is from a study of patients and donors after allogeneic stem cell transplantation. There are many counts of this clonotype. The germline V gene has CDR1 LNHDA and CDR2 SQIVND (reference sequence). This CDR3 comprises 15 residues. Trimming stripped 3 bases from V and 2 bases from J, with 11 bases between. TCRdb re-called the RT-PCR reads through MiXCR, storing one row per CDR3 protein. The repertoire holds roughly 150,000 distinct CDR3 sequences, with 24% as singletons. The chain couples TRBV19 to TRBJ1-5, with a weak D call TRBD1 (5 bases). The TCR comes from a human donor who was either an allogeneic HSCT recipient or a stem cell or donor lymphocyte infusion donor (not recorded which). It is not recorded whose cells these are; they may come from a transplant donor. The specimen sequenced was blood, either unsorted or a sorted T cell fraction (not recorded which). The CDR3 DNA is TGTGCCAGTAGTATGGCCCCGGGGGGCAATCAGCCCCAGCATTTT. It codes for CASSMAPGGNQPQHF.